This is a list of T cell receptor beta chains from one sample in a study of sequential checkpoint blockade in melanoma. Assay: immunoSEQ multiplex PCR; the TCRdb copy retains only in-frame clones and omits some. The data show roughly 5,100 clones, over 65% seen once. The material sequenced was CD8+ T cells sorted from blood (inferred from file names), taken from a patient given nivolumab and ipilimumab in sequence. The receptors here all came from a human donor with melanoma. CDR3s include the opening cysteine and the closing phenylalanine or tryptophan. Each record gives: D gene, clone size, J gene, V gene, CDR3 protein, CDR3 DNA. The D gene is left open where the match is weak. Expanded clones get a size class; other rows say once, few or many, or leave the size out.

TRBD2	once	TRBJ2-7	TRBV11-2	CASSPGLGYEQYF	TGTGCCAGCAGCCCAGGACTAGGCTACGAGCAGTACTTC
.	.	TRBJ1-6	TRBV7-9	CASSSTRELNSPLHF	TGTGCCAGCAGCTCAACCCGGGAGCTCAATTCACCCCTCCACTTT
.	.	TRBJ2-3	TRBV29-1	CSVDRTLLAPSTDTQYF	TGCAGCGTTGACCGAACTTTACTAGCCCCCAGCACAGATACGCAGTATTTT
.	few	TRBJ1-3	TRBV6-4	CVRGGNTIYF	TGTGTCCGGGGAGGAAACACCATATATTTT
.	once	TRBJ2-5	TRBV9	CASSLQGGLGETQYF	TGTGCCAGCAGCCTACAGGGAGGGTTAGGAGAGACCCAGTACTTC
TRBD2	.	TRBJ2-7	TRBV10-3	CAISDGTSGRSTLYEQYF	TGTGCCATCAGTGATGGGACTAGCGGGAGGAGTACACTCTACGAGCAGTACTTC
.	.	TRBJ1-2	TRBV14	CASSQLGVSGYTF	TGTGCCAGCAGCCAACTCGGGGTATCCGGCTACACCTTC
TRBD2	few	TRBJ2-3	TRBV19	CASSIDPAGEGSDTQYF	TGTGCCAGTAGTATAGATCCTGCGGGAGAGGGGTCAGATACGCAGTATTTT
.	.	TRBJ2-5	TRBV7-6	CASSLATTRRTTWETQYF	TGTGCCAGCAGCTTAGCCACCACACGACGGACTACCTGGGAGACCCAGTACTTC
.	.	TRBJ2-5	TRBV21-1	CASSIGTKETQYF	TGTGCCAGCAGCATCGGGACTAAAGAGACCCAGTACTTC
TRBD1	.	TRBJ2-7	TRBV4-1	CASSQPGTGYEQYF	TGCGCCAGCAGCCAACCCGGGACAGGCTACGAGCAGTACTTC
TRBD1	.	TRBJ2-3	TRBV7-9	CASSLSIGGESDTQYF	TGTGCCAGCAGCTTAAGTATAGGGGGCGAGTCAGATACGCAGTATTTT
.	.	TRBJ2-6	TRBV6-4	CASSVGAPTRQSRANVLTF	TGTGCCAGCAGTGTAGGGGCGCCCACACGACAAAGTCGGGCCAACGTCCTGACTTTC
.	few	TRBJ2-1	TRBV6-5	CASRADSSPYNEQFF	TGTGCCAGCAGAGCAGACAGTTCCCCCTACAATGAGCAGTTCTTC
.	.	TRBJ2-7	TRBV7-2	CASSLIGGMSSYEQYF	TGTGCCAGCAGCCTAATAGGCGGGATGAGCTCCTACGAGCAGTACTTC
TRBD2	.	TRBJ2-2	TRBV27	CASSPRTSGLTGELFF	TGTGCCAGCAGCCCACGGACTAGCGGGCTCACCGGGGAGCTGTTTTTT
TRBD1	few	TRBJ2-7	TRBV7-9	CASSLVFGQGSYEQYF	TGTGCCAGCAGCTTAGTCTTTGGACAGGGCTCCTACGAGCAGTACTTC
TRBD2	.	TRBJ2-2	TRBV11-3	CASSTQIAGGPVGELFF	TGTGCCAGCAGCACCCAAATAGCGGGAGGGCCCGTCGGGGAGCTGTTTTTT
TRBD1	.	TRBJ2-5	TRBV11-2	CASSLGQGAVGETQYF	TGTGCCAGCAGCTTAGGTCAGGGGGCAGTAGGGGAGACCCAGTACTTC